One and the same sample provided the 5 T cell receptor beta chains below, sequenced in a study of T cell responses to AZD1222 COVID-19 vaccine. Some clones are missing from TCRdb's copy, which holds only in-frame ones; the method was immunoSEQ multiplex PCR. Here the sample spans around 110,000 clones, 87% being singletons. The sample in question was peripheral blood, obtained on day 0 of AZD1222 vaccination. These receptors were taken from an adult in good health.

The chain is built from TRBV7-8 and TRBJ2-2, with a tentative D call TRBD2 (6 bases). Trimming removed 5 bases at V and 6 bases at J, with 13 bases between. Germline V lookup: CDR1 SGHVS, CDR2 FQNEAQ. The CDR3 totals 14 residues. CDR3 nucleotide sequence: TGTGCCAGCAGCGCTGTGGCGGGGCCCGGGGAGCTGTTTTTT. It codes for CASSAVAGPGELFF.

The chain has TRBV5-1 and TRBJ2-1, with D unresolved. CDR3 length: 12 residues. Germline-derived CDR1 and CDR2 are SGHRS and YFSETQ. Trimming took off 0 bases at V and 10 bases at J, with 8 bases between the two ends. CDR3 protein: CASSLGSREQFF. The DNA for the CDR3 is TGCGCCAGCAGCTTGGGGTCCAGGGAGCAGTTCTTC.

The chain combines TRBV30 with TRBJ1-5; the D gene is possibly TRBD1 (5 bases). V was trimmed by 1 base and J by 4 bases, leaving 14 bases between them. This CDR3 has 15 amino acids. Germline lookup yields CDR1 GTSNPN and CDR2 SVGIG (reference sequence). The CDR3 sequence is CAWSAPGTNNQPQHF. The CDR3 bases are TGTGCCTGGAGTGCGCCCGGGACTAATAATCAGCCCCAGCATTTT.

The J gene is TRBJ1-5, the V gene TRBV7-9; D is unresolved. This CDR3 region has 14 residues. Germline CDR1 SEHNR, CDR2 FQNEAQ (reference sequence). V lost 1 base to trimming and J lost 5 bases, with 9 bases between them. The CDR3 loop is CASSLGAQDQPQHF. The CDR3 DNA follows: TGTGCCAGCAGCTTAGGGGCTCAAGATCAGCCCCAGCATTTT. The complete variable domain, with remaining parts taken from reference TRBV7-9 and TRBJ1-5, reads DTGVSQNPRHKITKRGQNVTFRCDPISEHNRLYWYRQTLGQGPEFLTYFQNEAQLEKSRLLSDRFSAERPKGSFSTLEIQRTEQGDSAMYLCASSLGAQDQPQHFGDGTRLSIL.

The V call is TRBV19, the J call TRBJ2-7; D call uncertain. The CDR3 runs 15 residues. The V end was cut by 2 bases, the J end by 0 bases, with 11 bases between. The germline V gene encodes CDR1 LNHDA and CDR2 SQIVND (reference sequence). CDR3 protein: CASSIKGVSSYEQYF. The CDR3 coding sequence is TGTGCCAGTAGTATAAAGGGCGTCTCCTCCTACGAGCAGTACTTC.